This is a list of T cell receptor beta chains from one sample in a study of T cell responses to AZD1222 COVID-19 vaccine. The repertoire was sequenced with immunoSEQ multiplex PCR; TCRdb's copy has only in-frame clones and lacks some. The top ten hold around 20% of the sample, which has 65,000 to 75,000 clones, roughly 80% seen once. The starting material was peripheral blood, obtained on day 0 of AZD1222 vaccination. The source of these receptors is an adult in good health. Each CDR3 is given with its conserved first and last residue. Fields, in order: clone size, D gene, J gene, V gene, CDR3 DNA, CDR3 protein. A D gene is named only where the DNA matches it firmly. The listing skips clone size in some rows; elsewhere it reads once, few, many or a size class.

abundance: once
d_gene: -
j_gene: TRBJ1-4
v_gene: TRBV3-1/TRBV3-2
CDR3nt: TGTGCCAGCAGCTTCCGACCGTCCTCCTCCGCTGAAAAACTGTTTTTT
CDR3aa: CASSFRPSSSAEKLFF

abundance: -
d_gene: -
j_gene: TRBJ2-3
v_gene: TRBV28
CDR3nt: TGTGCCAGCAGCCAAGTGGGGGTTCCTGATACGCAGTATTTT
CDR3aa: CASSQVGVPDTQYF

abundance: -
d_gene: -
j_gene: TRBJ2-2
v_gene: TRBV5-1
CDR3nt: TGCGCCAGCAGCTTGGTATTGGTTTCCGGGGAGCTGTTTTTT
CDR3aa: CASSLVLVSGELFF

abundance: -
d_gene: -
j_gene: TRBJ2-3
v_gene: TRBV29-1
CDR3nt: TGCAGCTACGGGGGCTCGGATACGCAGTATTTT
CDR3aa: CSYGGSDTQYF

abundance: -
d_gene: TRBD1
j_gene: TRBJ2-6
v_gene: TRBV19
CDR3nt: TGTGCCAGTAGTATAGGGATGGACAGGGTACTATCTGGGGCCAACGTCCTGACTTTC
CDR3aa: CASSIGMDRVLSGANVLTF

abundance: -
d_gene: -
j_gene: TRBJ2-5
v_gene: TRBV7-3
CDR3nt: TGTGCCAGCAGCTTACTCCCGACAGTAGGGGGTGAGGAGACCCAGTACTTC
CDR3aa: CASSLLPTVGGEETQYF

abundance: -
d_gene: -
j_gene: TRBJ2-7
v_gene: TRBV7-3
CDR3nt: TGTGCCAGCAGCTTAACGATGGATTCCTACGAGCAGTACTTC
CDR3aa: CASSLTMDSYEQYF

abundance: -
d_gene: -
j_gene: TRBJ2-2
v_gene: TRBV5-4
CDR3nt: TGTGCCAGCAGCTCCAGGGGAGCCGCGAACACCGGGGAGCTGTTTTTT
CDR3aa: CASSSRGAANTGELFF

abundance: -
d_gene: -
j_gene: TRBJ2-7
v_gene: TRBV9
CDR3nt: TGTGCCAGCAGTGGGACCAGCTACGAGCAGTACTTC
CDR3aa: CASSGTSYEQYF

abundance: -
d_gene: -
j_gene: TRBJ2-7
v_gene: TRBV3-1/TRBV3-2
CDR3nt: TGTGCCAGCAGCCAAGGACTGGCTTTCTCCTACGAGCAGTACTTC
CDR3aa: CASSQGLAFSYEQYF

abundance: -
d_gene: -
j_gene: TRBJ1-3
v_gene: TRBV28
CDR3nt: TGTGCCAGCACCCTGGGTACCTACTCTGGAAACACCATATATTTT
CDR3aa: CASTLGTYSGNTIYF

abundance: once
d_gene: -
j_gene: TRBJ2-5
v_gene: TRBV6-2/TRBV6-3
CDR3nt: TGTGCCAGCAGCCCGACTATCGGGAGTCTGGAGACCCAGTACTTC
CDR3aa: CASSPTIGSLETQYF

abundance: -
d_gene: TRBD1
j_gene: TRBJ1-1
v_gene: TRBV5-1
CDR3nt: TGCGCCAGCAGGAGGGGGCAGACTGAAGCTTTCTTT
CDR3aa: CASRRGQTEAFF

abundance: -
d_gene: -
j_gene: TRBJ1-1
v_gene: TRBV5-4
CDR3nt: TGTGCCAGCAGCTCCTTCCGGGGGCTGAACACTGAAGCTTTCTTT
CDR3aa: CASSSFRGLNTEAFF

abundance: -
d_gene: -
j_gene: TRBJ2-7
v_gene: TRBV6-5
CDR3nt: TGTGCCAGCAGTTACGGGGGACCACGCGATCCCTACGAGCAGTACTTC
CDR3aa: CASSYGGPRDPYEQYF

abundance: once
d_gene: -
j_gene: TRBJ1-1
v_gene: TRBV2
CDR3nt: TGTGCCGCTCGACAGGAAATGAACACTGAAGCTTTCTTT
CDR3aa: CAARQEMNTEAFF

abundance: -
d_gene: TRBD1
j_gene: TRBJ1-1
v_gene: TRBV2
CDR3nt: TGTGCCAGCAGGAAAATTGGACAGGGAGAGGGCACTGAAGCTTTCTTT
CDR3aa: CASRKIGQGEGTEAFF

abundance: -
d_gene: TRBD1
j_gene: TRBJ1-4
v_gene: TRBV28
CDR3nt: TGTGCCAGCAGTTACTCGAAACAGGGGGTCTGGGAAAAACTGTTTTTT
CDR3aa: CASSYSKQGVWEKLFF

abundance: -
d_gene: -
j_gene: TRBJ1-5
v_gene: TRBV6-6
CDR3nt: TGTGCCAGCAGTTACCCCCAGGGAGGTCAGCCCCAGCATTTT
CDR3aa: CASSYPQGGQPQHF

abundance: -
d_gene: -
j_gene: TRBJ1-1
v_gene: TRBV5-4
CDR3nt: TGTGCCAGCAGCTTGGCGGGACCGCAGAACACTGAAGCTTTCTTT
CDR3aa: CASSLAGPQNTEAFF

abundance: -
d_gene: TRBD1
j_gene: TRBJ1-2
v_gene: TRBV29-1
CDR3nt: TGCAGCGTTGACTACTCGGGACAGGGAAAAGGCTACACCTTC
CDR3aa: CSVDYSGQGKGYTF

abundance: -
d_gene: TRBD1
j_gene: TRBJ2-3
v_gene: TRBV18
CDR3nt: TGTGCCAGCTCACCATCACAGGGGGCTCGGGGCTTT
CDR3aa: CASSPSQGARGF

abundance: once
d_gene: -
j_gene: TRBJ2-1
v_gene: TRBV10-1
CDR3nt: TGCGCCAGCAGTGAGGTGTACAATGAGCAGTTCTTC
CDR3aa: CASSEVYNEQFF

abundance: -
d_gene: -
j_gene: TRBJ1-6
v_gene: TRBV7-2
CDR3nt: TGTGCCAGCAGCTCCCCCCCGGGACCCTATAATTCACCCCTCCACTTT
CDR3aa: CASSSPPGPYNSPLHF

abundance: -
d_gene: -
j_gene: TRBJ1-6
v_gene: TRBV18
CDR3nt: TGTGCCAGCTCTCTGGGCAATCTGGCGAGCTCCTATAATTCACCCCTCCACTTT
CDR3aa: CASSLGNLASSYNSPLHF

abundance: -
d_gene: -
j_gene: TRBJ1-1
v_gene: TRBV7-9
CDR3nt: TGTGCCAGCAGCTTAGAGGAAAGGGTGGGCACTGAAGCTTTCTTT
CDR3aa: CASSLEERVGTEAFF

abundance: once
d_gene: TRBD1
j_gene: TRBJ2-7
v_gene: TRBV28
CDR3nt: TGTGCCAGCAGTACCGGGACAGGGAACGAGCAGTACTTC
CDR3aa: CASSTGTGNEQYF

abundance: once
d_gene: -
j_gene: TRBJ2-1
v_gene: TRBV7-9
CDR3nt: TGTGCCAGCAGCTTACAAAACAATGAGCAGTTCTTC
CDR3aa: CASSLQNNEQFF

abundance: -
d_gene: TRBD1
j_gene: TRBJ1-6
v_gene: TRBV3-1/TRBV3-2
CDR3nt: TGTGCCAGCAGCACCCGACAGGGTTATAATTCACCCCTCCACTTT
CDR3aa: CASSTRQGYNSPLHF

abundance: -
d_gene: TRBD1
j_gene: TRBJ1-2
v_gene: TRBV7-2
CDR3nt: TGTGCCAGCAGCTTAGTGGGCGCAGGGGGCGCGAGTAGTGGCTACACCTTC
CDR3aa: CASSLVGAGGASSGYTF

abundance: once
d_gene: TRBD1
j_gene: TRBJ2-7
v_gene: TRBV29-1
CDR3nt: TGCAGCGTTGGGGGCGTAGGACAGGGGTACGAGCAGTACTTC
CDR3aa: CSVGGVGQGYEQYF

abundance: -
d_gene: -
j_gene: TRBJ1-4
v_gene: TRBV6-1
CDR3nt: TGTGCCAGCAGTGAAGGGGTTGCAGGTAGTGAAAAACTGTTTTTT
CDR3aa: CASSEGVAGSEKLFF

abundance: -
d_gene: TRBD2
j_gene: TRBJ2-1
v_gene: TRBV27
CDR3nt: TGTGCCAGCAGTTTAGAACTCCCTAGCGGGAGCTCCTACAATGAGCAGTTCTTC
CDR3aa: CASSLELPSGSSYNEQFF

abundance: -
d_gene: -
j_gene: TRBJ1-5
v_gene: TRBV11-2
CDR3nt: TGTGCCAGCAGCTTAGTTCCCATCCATCAGCCCCAGCATTTT
CDR3aa: CASSLVPIHQPQHF

abundance: few
d_gene: -
j_gene: TRBJ1-1
v_gene: TRBV7-3
CDR3nt: TGTGCCAGCAGCTCCGTAAGCGTGACTAACACTGAAGCTTTCTTT
CDR3aa: CASSSVSVTNTEAFF

abundance: -
d_gene: TRBD1
j_gene: TRBJ1-5
v_gene: TRBV27
CDR3nt: TGTGCCAGCAGTCCGGACAGGGGCAATCAGCCCCAGCATTTT
CDR3aa: CASSPDRGNQPQHF

abundance: -
d_gene: -
j_gene: TRBJ2-1
v_gene: TRBV18
CDR3nt: TGTGCCAGCTCACCCGCCGCCGGGGGTCCAGCTACGAATGAGCAGTTCTTC
CDR3aa: CASSPAAGGPATNEQFF

abundance: -
d_gene: -
j_gene: TRBJ1-5
v_gene: TRBV6-2/TRBV6-3
CDR3nt: TGTGCCAGCAGTGCAGCGGACAGAGGATTTAGCAATCAGCCCCAGCATTTT
CDR3aa: CASSAADRGFSNQPQHF

abundance: -
d_gene: TRBD2
j_gene: TRBJ2-2
v_gene: TRBV10-1
CDR3nt: TGCGCCAGCGGTTTAGCGGGGGAGGCGAACACCGGGGAGCTGTTTTTT
CDR3aa: CASGLAGEANTGELFF

abundance: few
d_gene: -
j_gene: TRBJ2-2
v_gene: TRBV24-1
CDR3nt: TGTGCCACCAGTGAAGGGGCCCTCACCGGGGAGCTGTTTTTT
CDR3aa: CATSEGALTGELFF

abundance: -
d_gene: -
j_gene: TRBJ2-1
v_gene: TRBV27
CDR3nt: TGTGCCAGCAGTTTCTTTACGAGCAATGAGCAGTTCTTC
CDR3aa: CASSFFTSNEQFF

abundance: -
d_gene: -
j_gene: TRBJ2-5
v_gene: TRBV6-2/TRBV6-3
CDR3nt: TGTGCCAGCAGTTTCGAAGAGACCCAGTACTTC
CDR3aa: CASSFEETQYF

abundance: -
d_gene: -
j_gene: TRBJ1-5
v_gene: TRBV7-2
CDR3nt: TGTGCCAGCAGCCAAAACCCCCCCGGGAGCAATCAGCCCCAGCATTTT
CDR3aa: CASSQNPPGSNQPQHF

abundance: -
d_gene: TRBD2
j_gene: TRBJ2-7
v_gene: TRBV29-1
CDR3nt: TGCAGCGTTGGGCTAGCGGGGCACTTCTCCTACGAGCAGTACTTC
CDR3aa: CSVGLAGHFSYEQYF

abundance: -
d_gene: -
j_gene: TRBJ1-2
v_gene: TRBV28
CDR3nt: TGTGCCACCAGACGGGCAGCTAACTATGGCTACACCTTC
CDR3aa: CATRRAANYGYTF

abundance: -
d_gene: -
j_gene: TRBJ1-5
v_gene: TRBV4-2
CDR3nt: TGTGCCAGCAGCCAAGATGCCCGTGGGAATCAGCCCCAGCATTTT
CDR3aa: CASSQDARGNQPQHF

abundance: -
d_gene: TRBD1
j_gene: TRBJ2-1
v_gene: TRBV24-1
CDR3nt: TGTGCCACCAGTATCCGGGACAGCCTCAATGAGCAGTTCTTC
CDR3aa: CATSIRDSLNEQFF

abundance: -
d_gene: -
j_gene: TRBJ2-2
v_gene: TRBV27
CDR3nt: TGTGCCAGCAGGCCGGACTTGGGCACCGGGGAGCTGTTTTTT
CDR3aa: CASRPDLGTGELFF

abundance: few
d_gene: -
j_gene: TRBJ2-3
v_gene: TRBV28
CDR3nt: TGTGCCAGCAGTTTGGGGGGAAGTGGCACAGATACGCAGTATTTT
CDR3aa: CASSLGGSGTDTQYF

abundance: -
d_gene: TRBD2
j_gene: TRBJ2-1
v_gene: TRBV5-1
CDR3nt: TGCGCCAGCAGCTCTAGCGGAAGCTCCTACAATGAGCAGTTCTTC
CDR3aa: CASSSSGSSYNEQFF

abundance: -
d_gene: TRBD1
j_gene: TRBJ2-2
v_gene: TRBV11-3
CDR3nt: TGTGCCAGCAGCCGGGGACAGGGAAAGGGGAACACCGGGGAGCTGTTTTTT
CDR3aa: CASSRGQGKGNTGELFF

abundance: -
d_gene: -
j_gene: TRBJ2-1
v_gene: TRBV19
CDR3nt: TGTGCCAGTAGTATCGGCGGGGGCCTACAAAGCAATGAGCAGTTCTTC
CDR3aa: CASSIGGGLQSNEQFF

abundance: -
d_gene: -
j_gene: TRBJ2-7
v_gene: TRBV7-2
CDR3nt: TGTGCCAGCAACACTTACGGGAGAGCCTACGAGCAGTACTTC
CDR3aa: CASNTYGRAYEQYF

abundance: few
d_gene: -
j_gene: TRBJ2-7
v_gene: TRBV6-5
CDR3nt: TGTGCCATCGTGCGTGGGGGGGCCCATAGGTACGAGCAGTACTTC
CDR3aa: CAIVRGGAHRYEQYF

abundance: -
d_gene: -
j_gene: TRBJ1-4
v_gene: TRBV3-1/TRBV3-2
CDR3nt: TGTGCCAGCAGCGCCAGGGTAGGGGCAACTAATGAAAAACTGTTTTTT
CDR3aa: CASSARVGATNEKLFF

abundance: -
d_gene: TRBD1
j_gene: TRBJ2-7
v_gene: TRBV4-2
CDR3nt: TGTGCCAGCAGCCGTCAACCGGGACAGGGGGACGACGAGCAGTACTTC
CDR3aa: CASSRQPGQGDDEQYF